Sequencing of this TCR beta chain was carried out in a study of shared clonotypes between healthy human individuals. The CDR3 loop spans 14 amino acids. The germline CDR1 and CDR2 sequences are MNHGY and SAAAGT. V lost 0 bases to trimming and J lost 5 bases, with 10 bases between them. Assay: immunoSEQ multiplex PCR; the TCRdb copy retains only in-frame clones and omits some. The table shows some 1,100,000 clones, with around 78% occurring only once. Sample: memory CD4+ T cells from PBMCs. Subset here: CD45RA-negative fraction. This chain connects TRBV6-8 to TRBJ1-1, with TRBD1 as a possible D gene (5 bases). This clonotype originated in a man aged 18 to 30 in good health. Some clones in this sample may be carry-over from other donors' samples. In DNA form, the CDR3 reads TGTGCCAGCAGTTACTCGAGGCGGGGGACTGAAGCTTTCTTT. This gives the protein CASSYSRRGTEAFF.